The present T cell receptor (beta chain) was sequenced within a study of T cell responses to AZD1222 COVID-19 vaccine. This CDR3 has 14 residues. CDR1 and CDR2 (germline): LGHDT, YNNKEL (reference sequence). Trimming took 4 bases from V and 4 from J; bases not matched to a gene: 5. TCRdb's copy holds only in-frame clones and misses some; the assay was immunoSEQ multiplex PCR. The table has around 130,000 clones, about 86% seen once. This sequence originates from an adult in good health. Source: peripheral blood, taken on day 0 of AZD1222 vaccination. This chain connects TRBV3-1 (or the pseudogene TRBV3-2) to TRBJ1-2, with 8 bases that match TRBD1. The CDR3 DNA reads TGTGCCAGCAGCCTTCAGGGGGCCCTCTATGGCTACACCTTC. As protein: CASSLQGALYGYTF.